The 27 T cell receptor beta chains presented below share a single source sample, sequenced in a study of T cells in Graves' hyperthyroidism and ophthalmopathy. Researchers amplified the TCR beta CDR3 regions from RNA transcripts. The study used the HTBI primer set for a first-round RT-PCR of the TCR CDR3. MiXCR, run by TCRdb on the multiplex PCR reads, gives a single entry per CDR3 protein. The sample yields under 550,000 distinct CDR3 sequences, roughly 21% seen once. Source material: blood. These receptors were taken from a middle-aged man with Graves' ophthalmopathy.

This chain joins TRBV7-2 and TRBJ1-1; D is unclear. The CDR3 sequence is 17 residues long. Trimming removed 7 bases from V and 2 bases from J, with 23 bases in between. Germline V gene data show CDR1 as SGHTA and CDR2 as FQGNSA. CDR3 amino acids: CASTPGNLIKVNTEAFF. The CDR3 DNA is TGTGCCAGCACCCCCGGTAACCTCATCAAGGTAAACACTGAAGCTTTCTTT. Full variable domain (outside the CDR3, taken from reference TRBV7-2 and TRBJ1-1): GAGVSQSPSNKVTEKGKDVELRCDPISGHTALYWYRQSLGQGLEFLIYFQGNSAPDKSGLPSDRFSAERTGGSVSTLTIQRTQQEDSAVYLCASTPGNLIKVNTEAFFGQGTRLTVV.

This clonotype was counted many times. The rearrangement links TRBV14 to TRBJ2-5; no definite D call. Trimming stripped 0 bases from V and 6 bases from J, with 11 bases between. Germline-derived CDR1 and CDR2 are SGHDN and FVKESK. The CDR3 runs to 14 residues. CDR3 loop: CASSQDHSWQTQYF. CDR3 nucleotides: TGTGCCAGCAGCCAAGATCACAGCTGGCAGACCCAGTACTTC.

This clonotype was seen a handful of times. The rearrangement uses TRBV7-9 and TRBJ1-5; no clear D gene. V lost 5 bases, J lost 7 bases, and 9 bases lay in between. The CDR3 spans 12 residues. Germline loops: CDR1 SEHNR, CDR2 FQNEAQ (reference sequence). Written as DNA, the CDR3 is TGTGCCAGCAGCGGCATGCAACAGCCCCAGCATTTT. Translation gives CASSGMQQPQHF.

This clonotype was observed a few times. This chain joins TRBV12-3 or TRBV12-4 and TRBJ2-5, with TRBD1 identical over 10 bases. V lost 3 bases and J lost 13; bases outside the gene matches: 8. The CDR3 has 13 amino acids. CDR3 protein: CASSFGTGEGWYF. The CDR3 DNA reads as TGTGCCAGCAGTTTCGGGACAGGGGAAGGTTGGTACTTC.

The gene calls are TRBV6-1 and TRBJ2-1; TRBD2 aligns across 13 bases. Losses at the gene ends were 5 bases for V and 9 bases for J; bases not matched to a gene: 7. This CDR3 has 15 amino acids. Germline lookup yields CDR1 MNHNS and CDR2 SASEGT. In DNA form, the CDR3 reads TGTGCCAGCAGTCGGACGGGACTAGCGGGATCTGAGCAGTTCTTC. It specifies CASSRTGLAGSEQFF.

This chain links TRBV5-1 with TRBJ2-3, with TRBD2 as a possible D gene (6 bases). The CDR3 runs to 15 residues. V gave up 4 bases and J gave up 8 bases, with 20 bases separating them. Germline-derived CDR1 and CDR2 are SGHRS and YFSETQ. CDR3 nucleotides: TGCGCCAGCAGCCCTTCCGGGTTATCGGAGGGTACGCAGTATTTT. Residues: CASSPSGLSEGTQYF.

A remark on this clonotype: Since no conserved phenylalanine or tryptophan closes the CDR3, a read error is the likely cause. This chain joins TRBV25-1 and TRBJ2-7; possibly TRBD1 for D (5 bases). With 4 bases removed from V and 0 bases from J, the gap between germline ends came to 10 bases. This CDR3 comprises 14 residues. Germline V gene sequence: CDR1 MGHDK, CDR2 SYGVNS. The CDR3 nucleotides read TGTGCCAGCAGTGGGACAAGGAGCTCCTACGAGCAGTACTTA. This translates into CASSGTRSSYEQYL.

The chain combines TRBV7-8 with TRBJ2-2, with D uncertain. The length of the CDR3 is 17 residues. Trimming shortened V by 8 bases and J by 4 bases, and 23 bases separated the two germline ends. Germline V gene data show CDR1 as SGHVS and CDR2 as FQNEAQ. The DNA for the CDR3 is TGTGCCAGCCGCCCCTCCTTTGGGCGTGGTGCCACCGGGGAGCTGTTTTTT. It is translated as CASRPSFGRGATGELFF.

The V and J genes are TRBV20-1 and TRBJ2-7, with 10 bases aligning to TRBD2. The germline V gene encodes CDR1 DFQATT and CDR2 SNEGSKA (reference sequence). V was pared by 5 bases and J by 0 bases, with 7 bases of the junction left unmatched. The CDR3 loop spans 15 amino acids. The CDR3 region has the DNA TGCAGTGCTGACGCCCCTAGCGGGAGCTCCTACGAGCAGTACTTC. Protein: CSADAPSGSSYEQYF.

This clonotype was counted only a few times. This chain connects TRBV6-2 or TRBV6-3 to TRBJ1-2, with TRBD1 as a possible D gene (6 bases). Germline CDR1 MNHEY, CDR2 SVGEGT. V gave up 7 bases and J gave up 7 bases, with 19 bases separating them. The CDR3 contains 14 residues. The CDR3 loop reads CASTRLGQGSGYTF. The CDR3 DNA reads TGTGCCAGCACAAGGCTCGGGCAGGGGAGTGGCTACACCTTC.

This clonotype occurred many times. The CDR3 is CASRATGGYEQYF. DNA for the CDR3: TGTGCCAGCAGGGCGACAGGGGGCTACGAGCAGTACTTC. The chain carries TRBV28 and TRBJ2-7; 9 positions agree with TRBD1. V was pared by 6 bases and J by 3 bases, with 3 bases of the junction left unmatched. CDR3 length: 13 residues. Germline CDR1 reads MDHEN; CDR2 reads SYDVKM.

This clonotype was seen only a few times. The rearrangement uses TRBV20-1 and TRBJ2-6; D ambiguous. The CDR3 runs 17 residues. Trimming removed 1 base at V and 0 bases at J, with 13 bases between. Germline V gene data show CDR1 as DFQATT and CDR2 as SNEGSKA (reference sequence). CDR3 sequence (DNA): TGCAGTGCTAGAGTTCCCGGACGCCTCTCTGGGGCCAACGTCCTGACTTTC. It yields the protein CSARVPGRLSGANVLTF.

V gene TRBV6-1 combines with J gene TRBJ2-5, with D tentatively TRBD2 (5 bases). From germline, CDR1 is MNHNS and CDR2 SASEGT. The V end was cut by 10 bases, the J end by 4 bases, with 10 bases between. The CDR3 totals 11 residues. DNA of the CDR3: TGTGCCATGGGCCGGGGAGAGACCCAGTACTTC. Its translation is CAMGRGETQYF.

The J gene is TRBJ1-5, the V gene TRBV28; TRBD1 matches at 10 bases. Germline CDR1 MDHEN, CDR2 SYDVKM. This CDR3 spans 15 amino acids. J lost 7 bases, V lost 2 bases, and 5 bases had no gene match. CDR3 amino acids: CASSLGGTGVQPQHF. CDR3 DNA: TGTGCCAGCAGTTTAGGTGGGACAGGGGTACAGCCCCAGCATTTT.

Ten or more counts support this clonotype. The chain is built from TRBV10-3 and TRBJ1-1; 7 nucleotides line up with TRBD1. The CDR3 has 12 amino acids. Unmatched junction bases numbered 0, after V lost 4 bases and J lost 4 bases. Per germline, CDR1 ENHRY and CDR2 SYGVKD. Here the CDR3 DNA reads TGTGCCATCAGTGCAGGGGGCACTGAAGCTTTCTTT. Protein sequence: CAISAGGTEAFF.

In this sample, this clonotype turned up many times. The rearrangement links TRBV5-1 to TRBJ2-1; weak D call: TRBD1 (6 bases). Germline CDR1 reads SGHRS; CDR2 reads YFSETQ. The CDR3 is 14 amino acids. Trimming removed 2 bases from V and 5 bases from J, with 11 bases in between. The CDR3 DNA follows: TGCGCCAGCAGCTTCGGGACACTCCACAATGAGCAGTTCTTC. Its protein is CASSFGTLHNEQFF.

CDR3 protein: CASSLVDQKLYF. The CDR3 DNA reads as TGTGCCAGCAGTTTGGTTGACCAAAAGCTGTATTTT. The rearrangement links TRBV28 to TRBJ2-3; D not certain. With 3 bases removed from V and 14 bases from J, the gap between germline ends came to 15 bases. This CDR3 has 12 residues. CDR1 and CDR2 from the germline V gene are MDHEN and SYDVKM.

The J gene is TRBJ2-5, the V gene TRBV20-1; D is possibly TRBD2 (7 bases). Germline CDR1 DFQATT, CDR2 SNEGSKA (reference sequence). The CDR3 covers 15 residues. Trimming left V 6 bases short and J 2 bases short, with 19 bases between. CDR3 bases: TGCAGTGCCCCGTCCAGGGGAGGGAGTCAAGAGACCCAGTACTTC. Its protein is CSAPSRGGSQETQYF.

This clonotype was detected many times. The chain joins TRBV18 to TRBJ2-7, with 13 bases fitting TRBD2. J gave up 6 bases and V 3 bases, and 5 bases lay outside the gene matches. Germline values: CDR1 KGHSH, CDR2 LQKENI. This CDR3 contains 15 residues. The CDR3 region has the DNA TGTGCCAGCTCACCCGGGACTAGCGGGGTTCGCGAGCAGTACTTC. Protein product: CASSPGTSGVREQYF.

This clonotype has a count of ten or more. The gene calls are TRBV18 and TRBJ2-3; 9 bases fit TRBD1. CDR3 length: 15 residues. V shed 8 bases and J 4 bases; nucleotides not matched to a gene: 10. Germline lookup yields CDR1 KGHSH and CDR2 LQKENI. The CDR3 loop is CASTRTGVMADTQYF. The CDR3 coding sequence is TGTGCCAGCACCCGGACAGGGGTGATGGCAGATACGCAGTATTTT.

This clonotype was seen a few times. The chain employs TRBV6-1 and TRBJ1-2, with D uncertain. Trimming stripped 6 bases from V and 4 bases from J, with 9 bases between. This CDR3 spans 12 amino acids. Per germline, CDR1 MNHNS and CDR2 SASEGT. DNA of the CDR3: TGTGCCAGCAGGTCGATAGGCTATGGCTACACCTTC. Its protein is CASRSIGYGYTF.

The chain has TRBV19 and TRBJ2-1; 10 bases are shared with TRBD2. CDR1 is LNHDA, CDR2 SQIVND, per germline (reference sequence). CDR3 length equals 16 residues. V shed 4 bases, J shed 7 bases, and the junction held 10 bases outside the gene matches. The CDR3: CASSTRLAGRKNEQFF. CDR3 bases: TGTGCCAGTAGTACCAGACTAGCGGGTAGGAAGAATGAGCAGTTCTTC.

The CDR3 nucleotides are TGCGCCAGCAGCCCTCCGGGGAGGGGCTCCCATGAGCAGTTCTTC. Protein product: CASSPPGRGSHEQFF. This sequence joins TRBV4-1 and TRBJ2-1; 7 bases line up with TRBD2. The trim removed 4 bases at V and 8 bases at J, leaving 11 bases unmatched. Germline V gene sequence: CDR1 MGHRA, CDR2 YSYEKL. This CDR3 is built from 15 residues.

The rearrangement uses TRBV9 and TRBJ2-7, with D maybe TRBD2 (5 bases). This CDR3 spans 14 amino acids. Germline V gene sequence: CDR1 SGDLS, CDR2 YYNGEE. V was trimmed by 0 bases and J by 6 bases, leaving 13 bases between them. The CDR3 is CASSVAREIGEQYF. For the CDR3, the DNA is TGTGCCAGCAGCGTAGCAAGGGAGATCGGCGAGCAGTACTTC.

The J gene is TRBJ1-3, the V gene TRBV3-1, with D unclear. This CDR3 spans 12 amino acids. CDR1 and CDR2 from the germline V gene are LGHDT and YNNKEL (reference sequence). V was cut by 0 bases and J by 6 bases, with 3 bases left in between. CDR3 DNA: TGTGCCAGCAGCCAAGAAGTAAACACCATATATTTT. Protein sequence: CASSQEVNTIYF.

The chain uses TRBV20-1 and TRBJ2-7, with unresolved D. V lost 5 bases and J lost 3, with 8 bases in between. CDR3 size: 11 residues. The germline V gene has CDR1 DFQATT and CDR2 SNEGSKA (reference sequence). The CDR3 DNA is TGCAGTGCTCCAGACATCTACGAGCAGTACTTC. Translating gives CSAPDIYEQYF.

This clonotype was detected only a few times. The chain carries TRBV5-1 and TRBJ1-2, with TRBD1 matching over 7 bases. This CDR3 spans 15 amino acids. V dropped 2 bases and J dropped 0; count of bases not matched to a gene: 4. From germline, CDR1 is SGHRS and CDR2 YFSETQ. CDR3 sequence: CASSFRQGANYGYTF. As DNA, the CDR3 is TGCGCCAGCAGCTTTCGACAGGGCGCTAACTATGGCTACACCTTC.